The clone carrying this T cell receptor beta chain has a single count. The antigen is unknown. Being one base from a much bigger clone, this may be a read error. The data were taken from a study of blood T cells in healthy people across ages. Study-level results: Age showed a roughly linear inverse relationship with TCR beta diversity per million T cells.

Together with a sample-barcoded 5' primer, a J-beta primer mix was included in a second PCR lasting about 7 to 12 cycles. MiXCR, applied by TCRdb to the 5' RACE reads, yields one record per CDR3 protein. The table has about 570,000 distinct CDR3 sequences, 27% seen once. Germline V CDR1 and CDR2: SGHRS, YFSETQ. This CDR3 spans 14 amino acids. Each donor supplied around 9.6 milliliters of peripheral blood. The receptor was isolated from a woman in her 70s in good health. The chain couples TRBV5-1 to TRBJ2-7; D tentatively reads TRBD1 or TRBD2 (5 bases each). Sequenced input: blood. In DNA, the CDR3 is TGCGTCAGCAGCGCGGGCCCAGGGTCCTACGAGCAGTACTTC. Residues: CVSSAGPGSYEQYF.